These 8 T cell receptor beta chains came from one sample sequenced in a study of post-analysis software for immune sequencing data. Study-wide points: Compared with controls, patients had more of 4 to 6 TRBV segments, including TRBV5-6, TRBV5-1 and TRBV20-1.

Antigens for these TCRs are unknown. The library was made from cDNA and included unique molecular identifiers. One entry per CDR3 protein results from TCRdb running MiXCR on the PCR reads. This table has fewer than 700,000 distinct CDR3 sequences, roughly 47% appearing once. What was sequenced was blood. Receptors originate from a girl between 10 and 17 years old with multiple sclerosis.

The V and J genes are TRBV12-3 or TRBV12-4 and TRBJ1-5; D is unclear. Trimming took 9 bases from V and 0 from J, leaving 18 bases between them. The CDR3 length is 16 residues. CDR3 in amino acids: CASFSGPGYSNQPQHF. Written as DNA, the CDR3 is TGTGCCAGTTTCTCCGGTCCAGGCTATAGCAATCAGCCCCAGCATTTT.

This chain links TRBV7-2 with TRBJ1-2; 7 nucleotides align to TRBD1. From germline, CDR1 is SGHTA and CDR2 FQGNSA. CDR3 size: 16 residues. V lost 7 bases to trimming and J lost 5 bases; unmatched junction nucleotides: 16. CDR3: CASTIPRQGQGYGYTF. CDR3 nucleotide sequence: TGTGCCAGCACCATCCCCCGACAGGGCCAGGGGTATGGCTACACCTTC.

This chain links TRBV6-2 or TRBV6-3 with TRBJ1-1; TRBD1 is a possible D gene (5 bases). The CDR3 loop spans 17 amino acids. With 6 bases removed from V and 0 bases from J, the gap between germline ends came to 20 bases. CDR1 and CDR2 from the germline V gene are MNHEY and SVGEGT. The CDR3 here is CASSPTGGGRMNTEAFF. As DNA, the CDR3 is TGTGCCAGCAGCCCTACTGGGGGAGGGCGGATGAACACTGAAGCTTTCTTT.

This clonotype was seen only a few times. J is TRBJ2-4 and V is TRBV11-2; D not certain. Trimming took off 3 bases at V and 2 bases at J, with 11 bases between the two ends. The CDR3 totals 15 residues. Germline CDR1 is SGHAT and CDR2 is FQNNGV. The CDR3 region is CASSFYTRTKNIQYF. CDR3 DNA sequence: TGTGCCAGCAGCTTTTATACACGGACCAAAAACATTCAGTACTTC.

The chain uses TRBV7-2 and TRBJ2-7; 12 positions match TRBD2. The J call may be faulty, since TRBJ2-5 better matches the DNA end. Per the germline V gene, CDR1 is SGHTA and CDR2 is FQGNSA. The CDR3 runs 16 residues. The CDR3 DNA sequence: TGTGCCAGCACCGCTAGCGGGGGGGCCTTACTAGAGACCCAGTACTTC. Translating it yields CASTASGGALLETQYF.

The chain recombines TRBV20-1 with TRBJ2-5; D is perhaps TRBD2 (7 bases). The last part of the DNA fits TRBJ2-7 better; the J call may be wrong. Per germline, CDR1 DFQATT and CDR2 SNEGSKA (reference sequence). The CDR3 runs to 14 residues. CDR3 in amino acids: CSLNRPGGHNEQYF. Here the CDR3 DNA reads TGCAGTCTAAATCGACCGGGGGGCCATAACGAGCAGTACTTC.

This clonotype came up a few times. V usage is TRBV12-3 or TRBV12-4 and J usage is TRBJ1-2; the match to TRBD1 covers 9 bases. The CDR3 totals 13 residues. J gave up 5 bases and V 7 bases, and 5 bases lay outside the gene matches. This CDR3 is CASTEGTGYGYTF. The CDR3 coding sequence is TGTGCCAGCACTGAGGGGACAGGGTATGGCTACACCTTC.

Concerning this clonotype: At one end, the junction sequence differs from germline, possibly due to a read error. The chain couples TRBV7-9 to TRBJ2-6; D could derive from TRBD1 or TRBD2 (5 bases each). This CDR3 has 17 amino acids. Germline V gives CDR1 SEHNR, CDR2 FQNEAQ (reference sequence). CDR3 nucleotide sequence: TGTGCCTGCAGCCGACCGATCCGGGACGTCGGGGCCAACGTCCTGACTTTC. Translating gives CACSRPIRDVGANVLTF. Combining the CDR3 with reference TRBV7-9 and TRBJ2-6 gives the whole variable domain DTGVSQNPRHKITKRGQNVTFRCDPISEHNRLYWYRQTLGQGPEFLTYFQNEAQLEKSRLLSDRFSAERPKGSFSTLEIQRTEQGDSAMYLCACSRPIRDVGANVLTFGAGSRLTVL.